These 23 T cell receptor beta chains share one sample of origin, sequenced in a study of cytomegalovirus exposure and HLA in healthy donors. PCR was performed using 60 Vbeta and 13 Jbeta primers. Clones were sequenced by immunoSEQ multiplex PCR, and TCRdb holds only the in-frame ones, with some missing. The profile covers about 120,000 clones, with around 74% appearing a single time and 1.5% to 2% taken by the ten largest. Sequencing was carried out using PBMCs. The receptors originated from a young woman in good health and CMV-seronegative.

The chain combines TRBV2 with TRBJ2-7; TRBD1 is a possible D gene (6 bases). The CDR3 consists of 15 residues. The germline gives CDR1 SNHLY, CDR2 FYNNEI. Trimming took off 3 bases at V and 1 base at J, with 13 bases between the two ends. CDR3 nucleotide sequence: TGTGCCAGCAGTGAGGTCGGGACACCTTCCTACGAGCAGTACTTC. It codes for CASSEVGTPSYEQYF.

V gene TRBV5-1 combines with J gene TRBJ1-3, with D unresolved. Germline CDR1 SGHRS, CDR2 YFSETQ. V lost 0 bases and J 6 bases, leaving 7 bases between the germline ends. The CDR3 extends over 13 amino acids. The CDR3 DNA sequence: TGCGCCAGCAGCTTGGCAGGCCTAAACACCATATATTTT. As protein: CASSLAGLNTIYF.

This chain uses TRBV19 with TRBJ1-3, with D maybe TRBD1 (5 bases). Germline V gives CDR1 LNHDA, CDR2 SQIVND (reference sequence). The CDR3 is 15 residues long. V lost 4 bases and J 0 bases, leaving 10 bases between the germline ends. CDR3 nucleotide sequence: TGTGCCAGTAGTAAAAGACAGTTCTCTGGAAACACCATATATTTT. Translating it yields CASSKRQFSGNTIYF.

The rearrangement joins TRBV27 to TRBJ2-7, with 8 bases fitting TRBD1. This CDR3 comprises 16 residues. Germline assignment: CDR1 MNHEY and CDR2 SMNVEV (reference sequence). V gave up 6 bases and J gave up 1 base; unmatched junction bases: 11. This CDR3 reads CASSSSGTGASYEQYF. CDR3 DNA: TGTGCCAGCAGCTCTTCCGGGACAGGTGCTTCCTACGAGCAGTACTTC.

V and J are TRBV10-3 and TRBJ2-7, with D hard to call. Germline CDR1 reads ENHRY; CDR2 reads SYGVKD. The CDR3 spans 14 residues. Deletions cut 3 bases from V and 4 bases from J, with 13 bases between. CDR3 DNA: TGTGCCATCAGTGAAGGTCTAGAAGGATACGAGCAGTACTTC. This sequence encodes CAISEGLEGYEQYF.

This sequence joins TRBV5-1 and TRBJ1-2, with D unclear. This CDR3 is 14 amino acids long. Trimming removed 1 base from V and 2 bases from J, with 9 bases in between. CDR1 is SGHRS, CDR2 YFSETQ, per germline. The CDR3 protein is CASSLSQSNYGYTF. CDR3 nucleotide sequence: TGCGCCAGCAGCTTGTCACAGTCAAACTATGGCTACACCTTC.

This clone was recorded a few times. This chain links TRBV2 with TRBJ2-3, with D tentatively TRBD1 (5 bases). The germline CDR1 and CDR2 sequences are SNHLY and FYNNEI. CDR3 length equals 14 residues. Trimming left V 5 bases short and J 1 base short, with 10 bases between. Here the CDR3 DNA reads TGTGCCAGCAGTTTGCAGGGCCGCACAGATACGCAGTATTTT. Amino acids: CASSLQGRTDTQYF.

This chain connects TRBV4-1 to TRBJ1-1, with D unresolved. The germline V and J ends were trimmed by 4 bases and 7 bases, with 22 bases remaining between them. In germline, CDR1 is MGHRA, CDR2 YSYEKL. The CDR3 totals 16 residues. The CDR3 DNA follows: TGCGCCAGCAGCCGTTTGGGGATATCGGGAAAGAATGAAGCTTTCTTT. Translating gives CASSRLGISGKNEAFF.

The CDR3 loop is CASSWGQSRTDTQYF. For the CDR3, the DNA is TGTGCCAGCAGCTGGGGACAGTCTCGCACAGATACGCAGTATTTT. The chain has TRBV5-6 and TRBJ2-3; 7 bases align to TRBD1. J gave up 1 base and V 3 bases, and 5 bases lay outside the gene matches. Germline lookup yields CDR1 SGHDT and CDR2 YYEEEE. The CDR3 extends over 15 amino acids. Together with reference TRBV5-6 and TRBJ2-3, the CDR3 gives the full variable domain: DAGVTQSPTHLIKTRGQQVTLRCSPKSGHDTVSWYQQALGQGPQFIFQYYEEEERQRGNFPDRFSGHQFPNYSSELNVNALLLGDSALYLCASSWGQSRTDTQYFGPGTRLTVL.

The table lists this clone with a few counts. This sequence joins TRBV5-6 and TRBJ1-6; unclear D gene. The CDR3 extends over 13 amino acids. Trimming cost V 4 bases and J 8 bases, with 10 bases left between them. CDR1 SGHDT and CDR2 YYEEEE come from the germline V gene. CDR3 coding DNA: TGTGCCAGCAGCGGTAAGGAGGATTCACCCCTCCACTTT. Amino acid sequence: CASSGKEDSPLHF.

This chain joins TRBV19 and TRBJ1-6; TRBD1 aligns across 8 bases. Trimming at V came to 4 bases and at J to 7 bases, leaving 6 bases not matched to a gene. The CDR3 spans 15 residues. CDR1 is LNHDA and CDR2 is SQIVND in the germline V gene (reference sequence). The CDR3 DNA reads as TGTGCCAGTAGTACCCGGACAGGGTTGAATTCACCCCTCCACTTT. Its translation is CASSTRTGLNSPLHF.

This rearrangement joins TRBV6-4 to TRBJ1-2; D might be TRBD1 (6 bases). CDR3 size: 14 residues. Trimming took off 6 bases at V and 4 bases at J, with 15 bases between the two ends. CDR1 MRHNA and CDR2 SNTAGT come from the germline V gene. CDR3 sequence: CASRPFGGPYGYTF. The CDR3 DNA reads TGTGCCAGCAGACCCTTCGGGGGGCCCTATGGCTACACCTTC.

V and J are TRBV9 and TRBJ2-7; maybe TRBD1 (6 bases). Trimming shortened V by 7 bases and J by 2 bases, and 16 bases separated the two germline ends. The CDR3 spans 14 residues. Germline lookup yields CDR1 SGDLS and CDR2 YYNGEE. CDR3 DNA sequence: TGTGCCAGCGGGGTGGGGGCGGTCACCTACGAGCAGTACTTC. Translated, it gives CASGVGAVTYEQYF.

The rearrangement links TRBV5-5 to TRBJ1-5; D not resolved. Germline V gene lookup returns CDR1 SGHKS and CDR2 YYEKEE (reference sequence). This CDR3 is built from 15 residues. Trimming removed 0 bases from V and 1 base from J, with 8 bases in between. CDR3 in amino acids: CASSLGLGSNQPQHF. In DNA, the CDR3 is TGTGCCAGCAGCTTGGGTCTAGGCAGCAATCAGCCCCAGCATTTT.

This rearrangement joins TRBV29-1 to TRBJ1-2; D is ambiguous. There are 13 residues in the CDR3. Trimming took off 4 bases at V and 6 bases at J, with 15 bases between the two ends. Germline CDR1 reads SQVTM; CDR2 reads ANQGSEA. CDR3 coding DNA: TGCAGCGTTGGCTACGAGCCGCCGGATGGCTACACCTTC. The encoded protein is CSVGYEPPDGYTF.

J is TRBJ1-6 and V is TRBV4-1; D not resolved. The V gene lost 0 bases and the J gene lost 8 bases, with 14 bases spanning the gap. Per germline, CDR1 MGHRA and CDR2 YSYEKL. The CDR3 contains 16 residues. The CDR3 nucleotides read TGCGCCAGCAGCCAAGATTGGAACAGCTGGGATTCACCCCTCCACTTT. The encoded protein is CASSQDWNSWDSPLHF.

The chain uses TRBV10-2 and TRBJ1-1; D is perhaps TRBD1 (5 bases). The length of the CDR3 is 15 residues. Germline CDR1 reads WSHSY; CDR2 reads SAAADI. Trimming took 2 bases from V and 6 from J, leaving 16 bases between them. The CDR3, as DNA: TGCGCCAGCAGTGAGAATCGGGGGGTCGCGGCTGAAGCTTTCTTT. This codes for CASSENRGVAAEAFF.

The chain employs TRBV27 and TRBJ2-7, with 7 bases that match TRBD2. Losses at the gene ends were 3 bases for V and 4 bases for J; bases not matched to a gene: 3. Germline V gene sequence: CDR1 MNHEY, CDR2 SMNVEV (reference sequence). The CDR3 length is 13 residues. DNA for the CDR3: TGTGCCAGCAGTTTTGGGGGGGGGTACGAGCAGTACTTC. Protein product: CASSFGGGYEQYF.

This chain joins TRBV5-1 and TRBJ2-7, with D unresolved. Germline values: CDR1 SGHRS, CDR2 YFSETQ. Trimming removed 4 bases from V and 0 bases from J, with 8 bases in between. The CDR3 length is 13 residues. The CDR3 region has the DNA TGCGCCAGCAGCCTGACATACTCCTACGAGCAGTACTTC. Its translation: CASSLTYSYEQYF.

This chain uses TRBV6-6 with TRBJ1-5; D remains ambiguous. The CDR3 sequence is 16 residues long. With 2 bases removed from V and 0 bases from J, the gap between germline ends came to 11 bases. The germline V gene has CDR1 MNHNY and CDR2 SVGAGI (reference sequence). DNA of the CDR3: TGTGCCAGCAGTTACAAAGCAACCTATAGCAATCAGCCCCAGCATTTT. This codes for CASSYKATYSNQPQHF.

V is TRBV29-1 and J is TRBJ2-2; D is unclear. Germline loops: CDR1 SQVTM, CDR2 ANQGSEA. Deletions cut 4 bases from V and 7 bases from J, with 10 bases between. This CDR3 comprises 12 residues. Here the CDR3 DNA reads TGCAGCGTTGTATGGTGGAGCGGGGAGCTGTTTTTT. Translating it yields CSVVWWSGELFF.

The chain has TRBV4-1 and TRBJ1-5; tentative D call: TRBD1 (6 bases). In germline, CDR1 is MGHRA, CDR2 YSYEKL. Trimming cost V 2 bases and J 5 bases, with 10 bases left between them. The CDR3 sequence is 14 residues long. CDR3 amino acids: CASSQRAGDQPQHF. In DNA form, the CDR3 reads TGCGCCAGCAGCCAAAGGGCAGGGGATCAGCCCCAGCATTTT.

The V call is TRBV19, the J call TRBJ2-3; 12 nucleotides agree with TRBD2. The germline V gene encodes CDR1 LNHDA and CDR2 SQIVND (reference sequence). CDR3 length: 19 residues. V lost 2 bases, J lost 0 bases, and 9 bases stayed unmatched. The CDR3 sequence is CASSILAGGTHSSTDTQYF. CDR3 DNA: TGTGCCAGTAGTATACTAGCGGGGGGGACTCACAGTAGCACAGATACGCAGTATTTT.